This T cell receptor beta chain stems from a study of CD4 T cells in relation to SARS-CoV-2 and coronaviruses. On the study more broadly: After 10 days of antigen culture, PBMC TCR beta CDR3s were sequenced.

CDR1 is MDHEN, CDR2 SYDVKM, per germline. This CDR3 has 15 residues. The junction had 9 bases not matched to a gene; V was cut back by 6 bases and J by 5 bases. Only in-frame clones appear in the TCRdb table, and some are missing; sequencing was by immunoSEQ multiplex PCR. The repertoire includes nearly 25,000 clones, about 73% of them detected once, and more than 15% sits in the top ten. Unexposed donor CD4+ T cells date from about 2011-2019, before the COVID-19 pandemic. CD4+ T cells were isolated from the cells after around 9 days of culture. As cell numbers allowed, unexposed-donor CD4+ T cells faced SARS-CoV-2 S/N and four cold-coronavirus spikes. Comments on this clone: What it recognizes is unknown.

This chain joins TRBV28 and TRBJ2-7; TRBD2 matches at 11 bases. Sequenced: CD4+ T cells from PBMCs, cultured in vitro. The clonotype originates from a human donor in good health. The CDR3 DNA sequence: TGTGCCAGCAGCCTCCCGGGTAGCGGGAGGGACGAGCAGTACTTC. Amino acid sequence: CASSLPGSGRDEQYF.